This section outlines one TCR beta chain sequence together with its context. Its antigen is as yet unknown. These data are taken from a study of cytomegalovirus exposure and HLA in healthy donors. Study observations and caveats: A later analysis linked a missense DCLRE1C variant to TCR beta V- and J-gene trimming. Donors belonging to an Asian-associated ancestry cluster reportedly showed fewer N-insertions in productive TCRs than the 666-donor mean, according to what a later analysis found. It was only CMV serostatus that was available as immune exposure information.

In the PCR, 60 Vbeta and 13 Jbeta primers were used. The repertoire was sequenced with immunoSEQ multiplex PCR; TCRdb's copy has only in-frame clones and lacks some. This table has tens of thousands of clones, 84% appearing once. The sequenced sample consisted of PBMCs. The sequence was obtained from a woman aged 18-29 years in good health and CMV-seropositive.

CDR3: CASSPRIGGLETQYF. CDR3 in DNA: TGTGCCAGCAGCCCACGGATAGGGGGCTTAGAGACCCAGTACTTC. The chain combines TRBV4-2 with TRBJ2-5, with TRBD1 identical over 7 bases. The J segment lost 4 bases and the V segment lost 4 bases, leaving 9 bases of the junction unmatched. Germline CDR1 LGHNA, CDR2 YNFKEQ. The CDR3 totals 15 residues.